The entry below describes one T cell receptor (beta chain). Its antigen is still unknown. TCRB was sequenced at Survey level resolution. Sequenced by immunoSEQ multiplex PCR; TCRdb stores in-frame clones only, minus some. The data hold several thousand clones, with over 65% observed a single time. CDR1 is SGDLS and CDR2 is YYNGEE in the germline V gene. Trimming cost V 2 bases and J 5 bases, with 13 bases left between them. This CDR3 is built from 14 residues. Time point meaning: 2014-2015 season, 7 days after vaccination. Cells are cTfh (non-naive CD4+CXCR5+PD-1+), split by ICOS and CD38 into double-positive or double-negative. The data are from a study of follicular helper T cells after annual influenza vaccination. Study results and caveats: Recurrent ICOS+CD38+ cTfh clonotypes included tetramer and AIM influenza-specific ones.

The receptor was isolated from an adult who received the influenza vaccine. This material consisted of CXCR5+ CD38- circulating T follicular helper cells from blood, taken 7 days after influenza vaccination. Subset meaning: circulating Tfh, non-naive CD4+CXCR5+PD-1+ (ICOS+CD38+ or ICOS-CD38-). The chain joins TRBV9 to TRBJ2-5; D is tentatively TRBD1 or TRBD2 (6 bases each). The CDR3 DNA follows: TGTGCCAGCAGCGTCTCCGGGGGCCGGGAGACCCAGTACTTC. Protein product: CASSVSGGRETQYF.